These T cell receptor beta chains were read from a single sample in a study of blood T cell repertoires in COVID-19. The assay was immunoSEQ multiplex PCR, and TCRdb's table has in-frame clones only and misses some. The sample holds around 71,000 clones; about four fifths are singletons and the top ten take 25% to 30%. Sequenced sample: peripheral blood. The receptor source for this set is an older man with acute or convalescent COVID-19. Each CDR3 is given with its conserved first and last residue. The D gene is left open where the match is weak. Clone size is given for some rows only: seen once, a few or many times, or a class if the clone is expanded.

once,-,TRBJ1-3,TRBV6-1,CASSELSNTIYF,TGTGCCAGCAGTGAATTGAGCAACACCATATATTTT
-,TRBD1,TRBJ2-4,TRBV6-5,CASSPHRDRDACYF,TGTGCCAGCAGTCCCCACCGGGACAGGGACGCATGTTACTTC
once,TRBD1,TRBJ2-7,TRBV7-9,CASSSSISGTGGYEQYF,TGTGCCAGCAGCTCGTCCATTTCCGGGACAGGGGGCTACGAGCAGTACTTC
-,TRBD1,TRBJ2-7,TRBV19,CASSTSGGGYEQYF,TGTGCCAGTAGTACCTCAGGGGGCGGCTACGAGCAGTACTTC
-,-,TRBJ1-5,TRBV19,CASKGDPNQPQHF,TGTGCCAGTAAAGGGGATCCCAATCAGCCCCAGCATTTT
few,-,TRBJ2-5,TRBV2,CASSGAQETQYF,TGTGCCAGCTCAGGGGCGCAAGAGACCCAGTACTTC
-,-,TRBJ2-3,TRBV27,CASSTHGLPTSTDTQYF,TGTGCCAGCAGTACTCACGGACTACCAACTAGCACAGATACGCAGTATTTT
-,TRBD1,TRBJ1-3,TRBV27,CASSRVPGQGLRGTIYF,TGTGCCAGCAGTAGGGTACCGGGACAGGGTCTTCGGGGGACCATATATTTT
-,TRBD2,TRBJ2-5,TRBV5-1,CASRAGPKETQYF,TGCGCCAGCAGAGCGGGACCAAAAGAGACCCAGTACTTC
-,-,TRBJ1-1,TRBV5-6,CASSLGGMNTEAFF,TGTGCCAGCAGCTTGGGCGGAATGAACACTGAAGCTTTCTTT
-,TRBD1,TRBJ1-2,TRBV10-3,CAISESDRGGYTF,TGTGCCATCAGTGAGTCGGACAGGGGTGGCTACACCTTC
once,-,TRBJ1-2,TRBV6-1,CASSDSAGFEDGYTF,TGTGCCAGCAGTGATTCGGCGGGGTTTGAGGATGGCTACACCTTC
-,TRBD2,TRBJ2-1,TRBV9,CASSVATGLDPFF,TGTGCCAGCAGCGTAGCTACGGGACTAGATCCGTTCTTC
-,TRBD1,TRBJ1-2,TRBV7-6,CASSLEATGPYGYTF,TGTGCCAGCAGCTTAGAAGCGACAGGGCCCTATGGCTACACCTTC
-,-,TRBJ1-1,TRBV7-2,CASSLAGTEAFF,TGTGCCAGCAGCTTAGCCGGCACTGAAGCTTTCTTT
-,-,TRBJ1-1,TRBV5-8,CASSFNRVTEAFF,TGTGCCAGCAGCTTTAACAGGGTTACTGAAGCTTTCTTT
-,TRBD2,TRBJ2-1,TRBV5-4,CASAAGTSQNNEQFF,TGTGCCAGCGCAGCGGGAACGTCACAAAACAATGAGCAGTTCTTC
few,TRBD2,TRBJ2-1,TRBV9,CASSVGGGRGSEQFF,TGTGCCAGCAGCGTAGGGGGCGGGAGGGGCAGTGAGCAGTTCTTC
-,-,TRBJ1-1,TRBV2,CASSRSHTEAFF,TGTGCCAGCAGTCGTTCCCACACTGAAGCTTTCTTT
-,TRBD2,TRBJ2-7,TRBV5-1,CASSLVRTSGAYEQYF,TGCGCCAGCAGCTTGGTTAGGACTAGCGGGGCCTACGAGCAGTACTTC
-,-,TRBJ2-7,TRBV15,CATSRDRDSSYEQYF,TGTGCCACCAGCAGAGATCGAGACAGCTCCTACGAGCAGTACTTC
-,TRBD1,TRBJ1-2,TRBV15,CATSRAGTELLTGYTF,TGTGCCACCAGCAGGGCCGGGACAGAATTACTAACTGGCTACACCTTC
-,-,TRBJ2-7,TRBV16,CASSLNSYEQYF,TGTGCCAGCAGCCTCAACAGCTACGAGCAGTACTTC
-,-,TRBJ1-3,TRBV18,CASSPPARGSGNTIYF,TGTGCCAGCTCACCCCCGGCTCGGGGCTCTGGAAACACCATATATTTT
-,-,TRBJ2-3,TRBV6-6,CASSYSGGTGIDTQYF,TGTGCCAGCAGTTACTCGGGCGGGACGGGGATAGATACGCAGTATTTT
-,-,TRBJ2-1,TRBV12-3/TRBV12-4,CASSLVGAWFF,TGTGCCAGCAGTTTAGTGGGGGCATGGTTCTTC
-,TRBD2,TRBJ2-1,TRBV7-8,CASSLPTVIAGGPSNEQFF,TGTGCCAGCAGCTTACCAACCGTGATAGCGGGAGGGCCATCCAATGAGCAGTTCTTC
-,-,TRBJ1-1,TRBV2,CVTAQGLTEAFF,TGTGTCACAGCCCAGGGGCTCACTGAAGCTTTCTTT
-,-,TRBJ1-5,TRBV6-1,CASSRQTDQPQHF,TGTGCCAGCAGCCGACAGACTGATCAGCCCCAGCATTTT
-,-,TRBJ2-7,TRBV28,CASRTAGAEQYF,TGTGCCAGCCGTACAGCGGGTGCGGAGCAGTACTTC
-,-,TRBJ2-1,TRBV12-3/TRBV12-4,CASKAGVGNEQFF,TGTGCCAGCAAGGCAGGGGTGGGCAATGAGCAGTTCTTC
once,TRBD2,TRBJ2-5,TRBV29-1,CSVRLAGGEKETQYF,TGCAGCGTCCGACTAGCGGGAGGCGAAAAAGAGACCCAGTACTTC
-,-,TRBJ1-1,TRBV11-2,CASSLSRITEAFF,TGTGCCAGCAGCTTATCCAGGATCACTGAAGCTTTCTTT
-,TRBD1,TRBJ1-1,TRBV5-4,CASSLGGTGALRATEAFF,TGTGCCAGCAGCTTGGGCGGGACAGGGGCCCTCCGTGCCACTGAAGCTTTCTTT
-,TRBD1,TRBJ2-7,TRBV11-3,CASSSFRGTYEQYF,TGTGCCAGCAGCTCCTTCAGGGGGACCTACGAGCAGTACTTC
few,-,TRBJ2-7,TRBV5-4,CASSLDRIYEQYF,TGTGCCAGCAGCTTGGACAGAATCTACGAGCAGTACTTC
-,TRBD1,TRBJ2-1,TRBV5-1,CASSLVIQGSTYNEQFF,TGCGCCAGCAGCTTGGTCATACAGGGGTCGACCTACAATGAGCAGTTCTTC
-,TRBD1,TRBJ2-5,TRBV6-6,CASSYQTGGETQYF,TGTGCCAGCAGTTATCAAACAGGGGGGGAGACCCAGTACTTC
-,TRBD2,TRBJ2-5,TRBV24-1,CATSDKGLAVKETQYF,TGTGCCACCAGTGACAAGGGACTAGCGGTGAAAGAGACCCAGTACTTC
few,-,TRBJ1-6,TRBV21-1,CASSPRGEDSPLHF,TGTGCCAGCAGCCCCAGGGGGGAGGACTCACCCCTCCACTTT
few,-,TRBJ2-7,TRBV5-1,CASSLDGVKSSYEQYF,TGCGCCAGCAGCTTGGATGGAGTTAAGAGCTCCTACGAGCAGTACTTC
-,-,TRBJ1-1,TRBV2,CASSEVPRGTEAFF,TGTGCCAGCAGTGAGGTCCCACGGGGCACTGAAGCTTTCTTT
-,-,TRBJ1-5,TRBV21-1,CASSPGQYNQPQHF,TGTGCCAGCAGCCCCGGACAGTACAATCAGCCCCAGCATTTT
-,TRBD1,TRBJ2-3,TRBV7-3,CASSLTRGDTQYF,TGTGCCAGCAGCCTGACCAGGGGGGATACGCAGTATTTT
-,TRBD1,TRBJ1-5,TRBV19,CASSGQGSAQPQHF,TGTGCCAGTAGTGGACAGGGCAGTGCTCAGCCCCAGCATTTT
-,-,TRBJ2-7,TRBV10-3,CASPLKTGELHEQYF,TGTGCCAGCCCCCTCAAGACAGGAGAACTTCACGAGCAGTACTTC
-,TRBD1,TRBJ1-4,TRBV28,CASLRQGGTNEKLFF,TGTGCCAGCCTTAGACAGGGGGGAACTAATGAAAAACTGTTTTTT
-,TRBD1,TRBJ2-5,TRBV14,CASSQDRTGWETQYF,TGTGCCAGCAGCCAAGATCGGACAGGGTGGGAGACCCAGTACTTC
-,TRBD1,TRBJ1-4,TRBV7-9,CASSLAPTGGIRANEKLFF,TGTGCCAGCAGCTTAGCACCGACAGGGGGGATCCGGGCTAATGAAAAACTGTTTTTT
-,-,TRBJ2-7,TRBV11-3,CASSLGPGYEQYF,TGTGCCAGCAGCTTAGGCCCGGGCTACGAGCAGTACTTC
-,-,TRBJ2-7,TRBV20-1,CSATRGSEQYF,TGCAGTGCCACTAGAGGGAGCGAGCAGTACTTC
-,-,TRBJ2-1,TRBV4-2,CASSQSYSGLEQFF,TGTGCCAGCAGCCAATCCTATAGTGGGCTTGAGCAGTTCTTC
-,-,TRBJ1-1,TRBV6-5,CASSIQGITEAFF,TGTGCCAGCAGCATCCAGGGGATCACTGAAGCTTTCTTT
-,TRBD2,TRBJ2-4,TRBV7-2,CASSSGAGFDQYF,TGTGCCAGCAGCTCCGGAGCGGGATTCGATCAGTACTTC
-,-,TRBJ1-2,TRBV7-9,CASTRLGSYGYTF,TGTGCCAGCACCCGCCTGGGCTCCTATGGCTACACCTTC
-,TRBD2,TRBJ2-6,TRBV10-3,CAISESRQGGSGANVLTF,TGTGCCATCAGTGAGTCGAGGCAGGGAGGGTCTGGGGCCAACGTCCTGACTTTC
-,-,TRBJ2-1,TRBV6-4,CASSDGSGSYNEQFF,TGTGCCAGCAGTGACGGTAGCGGCTCCTACAATGAGCAGTTCTTC
-,-,TRBJ2-2,TRBV6-5,CASSPRQGGGELFF,TGTGCCAGCAGCCCACGACAGGGAGGCGGGGAGCTGTTTTTT
-,-,TRBJ1-2,TRBV11-1,CASSLAPFGDYGYTF,TGTGCCAGCAGCTTAGCACCATTCGGGGACTATGGCTACACCTTC
few,-,TRBJ1-2,TRBV5-4,CASSFVADIAGYTF,TGTGCCAGCAGCTTTGTTGCGGACATCGCTGGCTACACCTTC